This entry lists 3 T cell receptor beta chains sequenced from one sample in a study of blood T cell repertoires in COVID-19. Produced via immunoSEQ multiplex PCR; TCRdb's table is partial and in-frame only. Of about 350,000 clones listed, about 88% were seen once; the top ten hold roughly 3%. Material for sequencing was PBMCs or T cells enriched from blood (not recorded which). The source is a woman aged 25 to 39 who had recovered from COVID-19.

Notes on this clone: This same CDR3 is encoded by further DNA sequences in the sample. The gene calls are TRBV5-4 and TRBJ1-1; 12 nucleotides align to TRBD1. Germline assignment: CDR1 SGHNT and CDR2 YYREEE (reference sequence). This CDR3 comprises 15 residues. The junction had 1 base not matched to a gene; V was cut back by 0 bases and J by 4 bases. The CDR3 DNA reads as TGTGCCAGCAGCTTGGGGGACAGGGGGCGCACTGAAGCTTTCTTT. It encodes CASSLGDRGRTEAFF.

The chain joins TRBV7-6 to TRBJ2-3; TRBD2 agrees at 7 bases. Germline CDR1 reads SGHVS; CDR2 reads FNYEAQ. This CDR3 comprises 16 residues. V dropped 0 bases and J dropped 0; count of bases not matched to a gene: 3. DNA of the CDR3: TGTGCCAGCAGCTTAGCAAGCGGGACGAGCACAGATACGCAGTATTTT. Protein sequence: CASSLASGTSTDTQYF.

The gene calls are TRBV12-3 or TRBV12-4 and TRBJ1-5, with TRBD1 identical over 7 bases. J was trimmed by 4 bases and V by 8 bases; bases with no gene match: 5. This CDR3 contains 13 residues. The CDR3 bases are TGTGCCAGCCAGTACAGGGGAAATCAGCCCCAGCATTTT. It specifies CASQYRGNQPQHF.